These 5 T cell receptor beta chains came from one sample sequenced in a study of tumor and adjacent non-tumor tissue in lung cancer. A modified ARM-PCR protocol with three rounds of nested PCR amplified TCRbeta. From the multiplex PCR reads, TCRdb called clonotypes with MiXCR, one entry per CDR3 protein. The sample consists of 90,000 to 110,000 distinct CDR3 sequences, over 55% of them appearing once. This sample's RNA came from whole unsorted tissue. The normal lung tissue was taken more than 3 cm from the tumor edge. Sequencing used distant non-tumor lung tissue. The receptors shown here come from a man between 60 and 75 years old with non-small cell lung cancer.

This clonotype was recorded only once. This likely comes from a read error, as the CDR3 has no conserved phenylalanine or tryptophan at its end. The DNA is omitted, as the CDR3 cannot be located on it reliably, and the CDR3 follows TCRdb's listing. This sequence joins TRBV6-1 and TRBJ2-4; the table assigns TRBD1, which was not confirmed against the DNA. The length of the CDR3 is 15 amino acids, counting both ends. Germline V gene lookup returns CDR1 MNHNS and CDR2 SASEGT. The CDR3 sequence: CASSEAGGASNIQYI.

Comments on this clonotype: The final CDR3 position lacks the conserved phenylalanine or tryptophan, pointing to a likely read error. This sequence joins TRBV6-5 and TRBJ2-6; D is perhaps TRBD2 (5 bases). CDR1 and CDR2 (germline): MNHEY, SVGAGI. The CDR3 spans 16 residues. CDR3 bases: TGTGCTAGCAGTTCCACAGAGCTAGCCGGGGCCAACGTCCTGACTTAC. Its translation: CASSSTELAGANVLTY.

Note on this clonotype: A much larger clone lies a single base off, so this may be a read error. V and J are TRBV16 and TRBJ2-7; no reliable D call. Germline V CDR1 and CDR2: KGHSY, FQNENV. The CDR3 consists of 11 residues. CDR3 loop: CVSSQSYEQYF. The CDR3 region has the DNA TGTGTCAGCAGCCAATCGTACGAGCAGTACTTC.

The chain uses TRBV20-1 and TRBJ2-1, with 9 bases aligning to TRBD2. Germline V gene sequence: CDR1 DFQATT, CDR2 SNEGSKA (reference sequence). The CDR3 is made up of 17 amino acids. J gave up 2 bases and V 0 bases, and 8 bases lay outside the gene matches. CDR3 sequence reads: CSARDPSASGAYNEQFF. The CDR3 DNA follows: TGCAGTGCTAGAGATCCCTCCGCTAGCGGGGCCTACAATGAGCAGTTCTTC.

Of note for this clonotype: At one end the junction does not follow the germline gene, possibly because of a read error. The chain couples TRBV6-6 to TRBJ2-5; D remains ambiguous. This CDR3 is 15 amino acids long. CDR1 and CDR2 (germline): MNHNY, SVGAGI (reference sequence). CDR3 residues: CSSSPLREVQETQYF. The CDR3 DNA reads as TGTTCCAGCAGCCCCCTCCGTGAGGTTCAAGAGACCCAGTACTTC.